Each of the 32 T cell receptor beta chains below was sequenced from the same sample in a study of low-dose radiotherapy and immunotherapy resistance in tumors (dated by TCRdb to 2022 to 2024). Per the publication, the time point label means: before trial treatment. Sequencing was carried out with an Illumina HiSeq 2500. First-strand cDNA was synthesized with Superscript III and a set of TRAV- and TRBV-specific primers, covering both TCRalpha and TCRbeta chains. TCRs were amplified for 15 to 20 PCR cycles with Phusion, using a constant-region primer paired with the adapter attached to the V primers. TCRdb took the public reads, trimmed them with fastp at Q25, ran MiXCR for clone calling and kept in-frame beta chains. All rows with the same CDR3 protein become a single entry with the most common DNA and genes. The sample table shows 75,000 to 95,000 distinct CDR3 sequences, and about 20% are seen once. The ten largest clones take up 5% to 7% of the sample.

The starting material was PBMCs, obtained before treatment. The receptors stem from a male donor with prostate cancer.

With regard to this clonotype: This could be a read error, since a much larger clone is one nucleotide away. The chain couples TRBV7-9 to TRBJ1-5; D not resolved. The CDR3 covers 13 residues. Per germline, CDR1 SEHNR and CDR2 FQNEAQ (reference sequence). Trimming removed 7 bases at V and 4 bases at J, with 11 bases between. The chain's CDR3 is CASTLVGNQPQHF. The CDR3 nucleotides are TGTGCCAGCACCCTCGTGGGTAATCAGCCCCAGCATTTT.

The genes are TRBV20-1 and TRBJ1-1; D remains ambiguous. CDR1 is DFQATT, CDR2 SNEGSKA, per germline (reference sequence). V lost 6 bases and J lost 4, with 15 bases in between. The CDR3 loop spans 13 amino acids. The CDR3 nucleotides are TGCAGTGCCAGCGGGCATAAGACCACTGAAGCTTTCTTT. Its translation: CSASGHKTTEAFF.

This clonotype has at least ten counts. The rearrangement uses TRBV19 and TRBJ2-3, with 7 bases aligning to TRBD2. The CDR3 runs 14 residues. Germline trimming cut 3 bases from V and 0 bases from J; bases unmatched to any gene: 0. From germline, CDR1 is LNHDA and CDR2 SQIVND (reference sequence). The CDR3 sequence is CASSIGRSTDTQYF. The DNA for the CDR3 is TGTGCCAGTAGTATCGGGAGGAGCACAGATACGCAGTATTTT.

This clonotype was detected many times. The genes are TRBV15 and TRBJ2-5, with D unclear. V shed 9 bases and J shed 4 bases, with 18 bases lying between them. Germline assignment: CDR1 LNHNV and CDR2 YYDKDF (reference sequence). The CDR3 spans 14 residues. The CDR3 here is CATSTRQAAETQYF. The CDR3 DNA follows: TGTGCCACTTCGACGCGCCAGGCGGCAGAGACCCAGTACTTC.

There are many counts of this clonotype. V usage is TRBV6-5 and J usage is TRBJ2-6; D is unclear. The CDR3 loop spans 17 amino acids. Germline CDR1 and CDR2: MNHEY and SVGAGI. V was cut by 2 bases and J by 0 bases, with 11 bases left in between. The CDR3, as DNA: TGTGCCAGCAGTTACACCACCTTTAGCTCTGGGGCCAACGTCCTGACTTTC. The encoded protein is CASSYTTFSSGANVLTF.

Turning to this clonotype: This is likely an artifact of a read error, given a far larger clone one base away. The chain is built from TRBV5-5 and TRBJ2-7; tentative D call: TRBD1 (6 bases). CDR1 and CDR2 from the germline V gene are SGHKS and YYEKEE (reference sequence). The V gene lost 5 bases and the J gene lost 7 bases, with 16 bases spanning the gap. There are 13 residues in the CDR3. Here the CDR3 reads CASSRKGDNEQYF. CDR3 sequence (DNA): TGTGCCAGCAGTCGGAAGGGGGACAATGAGCAGTACTTC.

This clonotype was picked up many times. This chain uses TRBV6-1 with TRBJ1-1, with a weak D call TRBD1 (5 bases). Trimming stripped 5 bases from V and 7 bases from J, with 11 bases between. Germline assignment: CDR1 MNHNS and CDR2 SASEGT. The CDR3 is 12 residues long. The CDR3 region has the DNA TGTGCCAGCAGTCGGGACTTAGGTGAAGCTTTCTTT. Translating it yields CASSRDLGEAFF.

This clonotype was observed at least ten times. V and J are TRBV12-3 or TRBV12-4 and TRBJ2-5; D ambiguous. The CDR3 is made up of 14 amino acids. Trimming removed 2 bases at V and 2 bases at J, with 9 bases between. In nucleotides, the CDR3 is TGTGCCAGCAGTTTAAGACAAGATCAAGAGACCCAGTACTTC. Protein: CASSLRQDQETQYF.

Many counts were recorded for this clonotype. This chain joins TRBV27 and TRBJ2-1, with a weak D call TRBD1 (5 bases). This CDR3 has 13 residues. The germline V and J ends were trimmed by 11 bases and 5 bases, with 16 bases remaining between them. Germline V lookup: CDR1 MNHEY, CDR2 SMNVEV (reference sequence). For the CDR3, the DNA is TGTGCCGCCGGTCAAAGGGGAAACAATGAGCAGTTCTTC. Its protein is CAAGQRGNNEQFF.

The sample holds many counts of this clonotype. This chain connects TRBV4-1 to TRBJ1-4, with no clear D. The germline V gene has CDR1 MGHRA and CDR2 YSYEKL. V shed 4 bases and J shed 2 bases, with 8 bases lying between them. This CDR3 region has 14 residues. CDR3 sequence: CASSPGQTNEKLFF. The CDR3, as DNA: TGCGCCAGCAGCCCCGGGCAGACTAATGAAAAACTGTTTTTT.

This clonotype was seen many times. The V gene is TRBV19, the J gene TRBJ1-1; D gene unclear. This CDR3 region has 14 residues. V lost 7 bases and J lost 1, with 13 bases in between. Germline V CDR1 and CDR2: LNHDA, SQIVND (reference sequence). CDR3 bases: TGTGCCAGTATGCGCATGCTGGGGAACACTGAAGCTTTCTTT. It yields the protein CASMRMLGNTEAFF.

This clonotype has at least ten counts. The chain employs TRBV9 and TRBJ2-2; D is ambiguous. Germline V gene lookup returns CDR1 SGDLS and CDR2 YYNGEE. CDR3 size: 14 residues. V was clipped by 3 bases and J by 4 bases, with 10 bases between them. CDR3 coding DNA: TGTGCCAGCAGCGAGAGGACGAGCACCGGGGAGCTGTTTTTT. It is translated as CASSERTSTGELFF.

This clonotype came up many times. The chain joins TRBV6-5 to TRBJ2-7; the D is unclear. The CDR3 runs to 15 residues. The V and J ends lost 5 bases and 7 bases respectively, with 21 bases between them. The germline gives CDR1 MNHEY, CDR2 SVGAGI. The CDR3 DNA is TGTGCCAGCAGTCCCGTGAAGGGTCGAGCTTGGGAGCAGTACTTC. Translated, it gives CASSPVKGRAWEQYF.

V and J are TRBV28 and TRBJ2-3; 7 bases are a match to TRBD2. CDR1 and CDR2 from the germline V gene are MDHEN and SYDVKM. This CDR3 comprises 15 residues. V shed 8 bases, J shed 2 bases, and the junction held 10 bases outside the gene matches. The CDR3 DNA sequence: TGTGCCAGCGGTGGGGCTAGCGGACACACAGATACGCAGTATTTT. Translating gives CASGGASGHTDTQYF.

This clonotype was detected only a few times. The chain carries TRBV3-1 and TRBJ1-1; TRBD1 matches 11 bases. Germline V gene sequence: CDR1 LGHDT, CDR2 YNNKEL (reference sequence). This CDR3 is built from 14 residues. The ends lost 4 bases at V and 4 bases at J; junction bases unmatched: 2. The chain's CDR3 is CASSRGTGGTEAFF. The CDR3 bases are TGTGCCAGCAGCCGAGGGACAGGGGGCACTGAAGCTTTCTTT.

This clonotype was counted many times. This chain uses TRBV19 with TRBJ2-1; 8 bases are shared with TRBD2. In germline, CDR1 is LNHDA, CDR2 SQIVND (reference sequence). J gave up 6 bases and V 3 bases, and 10 bases lay outside the gene matches. CDR3 size: 16 residues. This chain's CDR3 is CASSIKIAGPLNEQFF. CDR3 nucleotide sequence: TGTGCCAGTAGTATTAAGATAGCGGGGCCCCTCAATGAGCAGTTCTTC.

Many counts were recorded for this clonotype. One end of the junction is discordant with germline, which a read error may explain. The CDR3: CAGDWFEKLFF. The CDR3 region has the DNA TGTGCCGGTGATTGGTTTGAAAAACTGTTTTTT. The rearrangement joins TRBV29-1 to TRBJ1-4; D not certain. This CDR3 region has 11 residues. Germline CDR1 is SQVTM and CDR2 is ANQGSEA.

This clonotype was detected ten times or more. This chain joins TRBV7-2 and TRBJ2-3, with 8 bases aligning to TRBD2. Germline assignment: CDR1 SGHTA and CDR2 FQGNSA. The CDR3 is 16 residues long. Trimming took 4 bases from V and 4 from J; bases not matched to a gene: 10. The CDR3 sequence: CASSWGGGRGADTQYF. CDR3 nucleotides: TGTGCCAGCAGCTGGGGCGGGGGGCGTGGGGCAGATACGCAGTATTTT.

This chain joins TRBV13 and TRBJ2-2, with 7 bases lining up with TRBD2. Per germline, CDR1 PRHDT and CDR2 FYEKMQ (reference sequence). V lost 4 bases and J lost 5; bases outside the gene matches: 10. This CDR3 is built from 16 residues. Written as DNA, the CDR3 is TGTGCCAGCAGCTCCCGGACTAGTCGGAGGACCGGGGAGCTGTTTTTT. It codes for CASSSRTSRRTGELFF.

This clonotype was counted ten times or more. This chain joins TRBV7-2 and TRBJ1-2, with D unclear. V was shortened by 7 bases and J by 3 bases, with 15 bases between the two germline ends. CDR3 size: 14 residues. Germline V gene data show CDR1 as SGHTA and CDR2 as FQGNSA. The chain's CDR3 is CASTAQRSYYGYTF. The DNA of the CDR3 is TGTGCCAGCACTGCCCAGAGGAGCTACTATGGCTACACCTTC.

Ten or more counts support this clonotype. V and J are TRBV30 and TRBJ2-7; 7 bases line up with TRBD1. Germline V CDR1 and CDR2: GTSNPN, SVGIG (reference sequence). The V gene end was trimmed by 5 bases and the J gene end by 3 bases; junction bases not matched to a gene: 7. This CDR3 has 13 residues. As DNA, the CDR3 is TGTGCCTGGGGACTGGGACAGAGCTACGAGCAGTACTTC. This encodes CAWGLGQSYEQYF.

This clonotype appeared many times. The rearrangement links TRBV28 to TRBJ2-1; D remains unclear. The CDR3 covers 12 residues. V lost 1 base to trimming and J lost 7 bases, with 5 bases between them. Germline V gene lookup returns CDR1 MDHEN and CDR2 SYDVKM. In DNA, the CDR3 is TGTGCCAGCAGTTTATACGGGAATGAGCAGTTCTTC. Amino acid sequence: CASSLYGNEQFF.

This clonotype was recorded at least ten times. This chain connects TRBV6-6 to TRBJ2-7; 8 positions agree with TRBD2. The germline CDR1 and CDR2 sequences are MNHNY and SVGAGI (reference sequence). This CDR3 comprises 16 residues. J lost 0 bases, V lost 4 bases, and 8 bases had no gene match. The DNA for the CDR3 is TGTGCCAGCAGTTCTACTAGCGGTTCGAGCTCCTACGAGCAGTACTTC. Translating it yields CASSSTSGSSSYEQYF.

The chain combines TRBV28 with TRBJ1-5, with TRBD1 as a possible D gene (5 bases). The CDR3 spans 15 residues. The germline gives CDR1 MDHEN, CDR2 SYDVKM. Between the trimmed V and J ends, which lost 6 bases and 0 bases, there was a span of 12 bases. This chain's CDR3 is CASRGGGGSNQPQHF. The CDR3 DNA reads TGTGCCAGCAGGGGGGGGGGTGGTAGCAATCAGCCCCAGCATTTT. The full variable domain, completed using reference TRBV28 and TRBJ1-5, is DVKVTQSSRYLVKRTGEKVFLECVQDMDHENMFWYRQDPGLGLRLIYFSYDVKMKEKGDIPEGYSVSREKKERFSLILESASTNQTSMYLCASRGGGGSNQPQHFGDGTRLSIL.

This clonotype appeared many times. This chain connects TRBV29-1 to TRBJ1-1; 8 nucleotides line up with TRBD1. The V gene end was trimmed by 7 bases and the J gene end by 3 bases; junction bases not matched to a gene: 10. CDR1 is SQVTM and CDR2 is ANQGSEA in the germline V gene. The CDR3 sequence is 14 residues long. This CDR3 reads CSAPAGGSYTEAFF. CDR3 sequence (DNA): TGCAGCGCCCCGGCAGGGGGCAGTTACACTGAAGCTTTCTTT.

This clonotype was picked up many times. The rearrangement joins TRBV11-2 to TRBJ1-6, with D maybe TRBD1 (6 bases). Looked up from germline, CDR1 is SGHAT and CDR2 is FQNNGV. This CDR3 has 13 residues. The V and J ends lost 5 bases and 6 bases respectively, with 8 bases between them. The CDR3 spells CASSGQLNSPLHF. CDR3 nucleotides: TGTGCCAGCAGCGGACAGCTTAATTCACCCCTCCACTTT.

This clonotype was seen many times. This chain uses TRBV6-5 with TRBJ1-2; no clear D gene. This CDR3 has 13 amino acids. CDR1 is MNHEY and CDR2 is SVGAGI in the germline V gene. V shed 6 bases and J shed 0 bases, with 8 bases lying between them. For the CDR3, the DNA is TGTGCCAGCAGGACGGTAACTAACTATGGCTACACCTTC. It codes for CASRTVTNYGYTF.

This clonotype occurred many times. This rearrangement joins TRBV4-3 to TRBJ2-1; possible D gene TRBD2, 6 bases. The CDR3 is 15 residues long. The V gene's germline CDR1 is LGHNA and CDR2 YSLEER. V shed 0 bases and J shed 4 bases, with 10 bases lying between them. CDR3 coding DNA: TGCGCCAGCAGCCAAGATCAGACTAGTTACAATGAGCAGTTCTTC. The encoded protein is CASSQDQTSYNEQFF.

This clonotype was seen at least ten times. The genes are TRBV19 and TRBJ2-7; D is possibly TRBD2 (6 bases). The length of the CDR3 is 14 residues. In germline, CDR1 is LNHDA, CDR2 SQIVND (reference sequence). With 5 bases removed from V and 0 bases from J, the gap between germline ends came to 11 bases. This CDR3 is CASSLRESSYEQYF. CDR3 in DNA: TGTGCCAGTAGTCTCCGGGAGAGCTCCTACGAGCAGTACTTC.

This clonotype appeared many times. This sequence joins TRBV6-1 and TRBJ2-5; D perhaps matches TRBD2 (6 bases). CDR1 is MNHNS, CDR2 SASEGT, per germline. The CDR3 runs 16 residues. V was clipped by 1 base and J by 2 bases, with 14 bases between them. CDR3 residues: CASSEGGALVQETQYF. As DNA, the CDR3 is TGTGCCAGCAGTGAAGGCGGGGCCCTTGTACAAGAGACCCAGTACTTC.

A single count supports this clonotype. The genes are TRBV18 and TRBJ1-2; maybe TRBD1 (5 bases). With 3 bases removed from V and 7 bases from J, the gap between germline ends came to 15 bases. Germline V gene data show CDR1 as KGHSH and CDR2 as LQKENI. This CDR3 is 14 amino acids long. Here the CDR3 reads CASSPEIQGGGYTF. The CDR3 DNA is TGTGCCAGCTCACCTGAAATCCAGGGTGGTGGCTACACCTTC.

The chain has TRBV29-1 and TRBJ2-3; 10 bases map to TRBD2. The CDR3 is 13 residues long. CDR1 is SQVTM and CDR2 is ANQGSEA in the germline V gene. V lost 4 bases, J lost 6 bases, and 4 bases stayed unmatched. The chain's CDR3 is CSVASGGWDTQYF. The CDR3 DNA reads TGCAGCGTTGCTAGCGGGGGCTGGGATACGCAGTATTTT.